This entry is about one T cell receptor (beta chain). The record originates from a study of T-cell memory formation after mild COVID-19. The CDR3 has 15 residues. The V and J ends lost 0 bases and 3 bases respectively, with 9 bases between them. CDR1 and CDR2 from the germline V gene are KGHDR and SFDVKD. MiXCR, run by TCRdb on the 5' RACE reads, gives a single entry per CDR3 protein. The table lists around 500,000 distinct CDR3 sequences, 15% to 20% of them singletons. Material: PBMCs or a T cell subset sorted from them (not recorded which). The chain links TRBV24-1 to TRBJ2-3, with D perhaps TRBD2 (5 bases). The sequence was collected from an adult woman who had mild COVID-19 (a few samples of this study predate the infection). Cell type and time point are not known. The CDR3 is CATSDLGRGTDTQYF. Written as DNA, the CDR3 is TGTGCCACCAGTGATTTGGGGAGAGGAACAGATACGCAGTATTTT.